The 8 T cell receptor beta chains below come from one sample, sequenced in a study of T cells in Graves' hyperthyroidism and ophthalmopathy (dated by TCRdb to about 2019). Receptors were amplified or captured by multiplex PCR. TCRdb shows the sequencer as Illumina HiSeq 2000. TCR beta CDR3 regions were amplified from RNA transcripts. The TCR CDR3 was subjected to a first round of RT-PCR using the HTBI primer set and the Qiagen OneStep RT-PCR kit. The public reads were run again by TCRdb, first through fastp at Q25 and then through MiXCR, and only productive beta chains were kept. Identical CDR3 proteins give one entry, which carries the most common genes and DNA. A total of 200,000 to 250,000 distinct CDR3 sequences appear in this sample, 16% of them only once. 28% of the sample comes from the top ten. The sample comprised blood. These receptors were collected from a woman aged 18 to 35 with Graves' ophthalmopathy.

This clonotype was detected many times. The CDR3 nucleotides are TGTGCTAGTGGTTTGAGCGGGGGAAATGAGCAGTTCTTC. Protein product: CASGLSGGNEQFF. This rearrangement joins TRBV12-5 to TRBJ2-1, with 8 positions matching TRBD2. The CDR3 loop spans 13 amino acids. The V gene's germline CDR1 is LGHNT and CDR2 FRNRAP. J was trimmed by 7 bases and V by 2 bases; bases with no gene match: 1.

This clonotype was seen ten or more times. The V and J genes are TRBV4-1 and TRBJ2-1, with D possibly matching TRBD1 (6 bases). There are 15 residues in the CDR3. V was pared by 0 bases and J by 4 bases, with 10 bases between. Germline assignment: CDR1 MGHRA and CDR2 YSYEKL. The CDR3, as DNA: TGCGCCAGCAGCCAAGAAAACAGGGATTACAATGAGCAGTTCTTC. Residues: CASSQENRDYNEQFF.

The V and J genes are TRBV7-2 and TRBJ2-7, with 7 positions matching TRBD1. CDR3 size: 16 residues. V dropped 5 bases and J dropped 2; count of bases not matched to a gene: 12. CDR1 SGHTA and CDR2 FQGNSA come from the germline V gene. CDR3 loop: CASSRPPGTEPYEQYF. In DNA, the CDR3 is TGTGCCAGCAGCCGACCGCCCGGGACAGAGCCCTACGAGCAGTACTTC. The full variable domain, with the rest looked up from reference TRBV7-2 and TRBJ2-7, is GAGVSQSPSNKVTEKGKDVELRCDPISGHTALYWYRQSLGQGLEFLIYFQGNSAPDKSGLPSDRFSAERTGGSVSTLTIQRTQQEDSAVYLCASSRPPGTEPYEQYFGPGTRLTVT.

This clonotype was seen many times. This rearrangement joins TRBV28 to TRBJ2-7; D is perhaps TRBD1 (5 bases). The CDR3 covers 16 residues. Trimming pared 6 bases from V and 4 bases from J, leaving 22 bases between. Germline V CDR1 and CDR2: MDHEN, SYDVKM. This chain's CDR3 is CASSRIDSSIYYEQYF. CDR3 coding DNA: TGTGCCAGCAGCCGTATCGACAGTTCGATATATTACGAGCAGTACTTC.

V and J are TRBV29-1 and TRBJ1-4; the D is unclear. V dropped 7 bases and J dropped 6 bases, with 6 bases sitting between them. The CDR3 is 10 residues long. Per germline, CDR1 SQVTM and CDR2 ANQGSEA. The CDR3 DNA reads TGCAGCGCTTTAGATGAAAAACTGTTTTTT. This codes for CSALDEKLFF.

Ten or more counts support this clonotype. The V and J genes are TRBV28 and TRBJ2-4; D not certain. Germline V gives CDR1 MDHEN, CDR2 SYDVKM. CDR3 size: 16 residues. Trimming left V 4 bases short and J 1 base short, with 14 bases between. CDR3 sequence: CASSSHLLWAKNIQYF. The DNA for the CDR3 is TGTGCCAGCAGTTCCCACCTACTTTGGGCCAAAAACATTCAGTACTTC.

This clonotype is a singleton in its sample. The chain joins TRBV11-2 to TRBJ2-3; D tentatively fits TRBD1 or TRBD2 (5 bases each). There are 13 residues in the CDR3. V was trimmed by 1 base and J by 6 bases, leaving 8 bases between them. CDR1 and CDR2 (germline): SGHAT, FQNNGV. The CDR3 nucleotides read TGTGCCAGCAGCTTAGCACGGGGCGATACGCAGTATTTT. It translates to CASSLARGDTQYF. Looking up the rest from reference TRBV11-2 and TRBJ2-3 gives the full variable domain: EAGVAQSPRYKIIEKRQSVAFWCNPISGHATLYWYQQILGQGPKLLIQFQNNGVVDDSQLPKDRFSAERLKGVDSTLKIQPAKLEDSAVYLCASSLARGDTQYFGPGTRLTVL.

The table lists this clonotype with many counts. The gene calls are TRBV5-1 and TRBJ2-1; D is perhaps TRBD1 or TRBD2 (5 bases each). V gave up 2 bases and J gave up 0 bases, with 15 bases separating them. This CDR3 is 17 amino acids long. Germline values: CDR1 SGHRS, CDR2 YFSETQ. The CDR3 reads CASSFLGVQTSYNEQFF. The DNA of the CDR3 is TGCGCCAGCAGCTTCCTGGGGGTCCAGACCTCCTACAATGAGCAGTTCTTC. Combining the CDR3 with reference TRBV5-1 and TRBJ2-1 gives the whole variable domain KAGVTQTPRYLIKTRGQQVTLSCSPISGHRSVSWYQQTPGQGLQFLFEYFSETQRNKGNFPGRFSGRQFSNSRSEMNVSTLELGDSALYLCASSFLGVQTSYNEQFFGPGTRLTVL.